This record concerns one T cell receptor beta chain sequence. Its antigen is currently not known. No much larger clone exists at a distance of one base, and base qualities are not known. Using the deep immunoSEQ assay, TCR CDR3 regions were amplified from genomic DNA by multiplex PCR. Extracted genomic DNA from each cell subset was distributed evenly across all wells of several immunoSEQ 96-well plates, and each plate was treated as a replicate. For sorted subsets, 150 to 250 ng genomic DNA, equal to about 30,000 T cell genomes, was loaded into each replicate PCR. Purified libraries were measured with a Qubit 3.0 fluorometer, size-checked on a Bioanalyzer 2100, and measured again with the KAPA Library Quantification kit. Each immunoSEQ 96-well plate was sequenced on its own single-read 150-cycle Illumina NextSeq 550 flow cell. The original pipeline was this. Because the immunoSEQ output held only junctional sequences and lacked quality scores, the filtering could not match the filtering applied to full-length reads. Sequences were annotated with PyIR, a Python wrapper for IgBLAST v1.9, and V/J genes and CDR3 were assigned using IMGT germline references. Reads were removed for weak V/J assignments (E-value above 1e-6), missing CDR3, stop codons, out-of-frame junctions, or ambiguous translated residues. V3J clonotypes were defined as sequences sharing an identical inferred V gene, J gene, and CDR3 amino acid sequence. To compute the percentage overlap between repertoires, the number of shared unique clonotypes was divided by the size of the smaller repertoire. Richness of each repertoire was evaluated using RTK rarefaction, the Chao1 estimator, and Recon v2.1 estimates of unobserved clonotypes. For all TCRbeta clonotypes obtained by the gDNA method from several donors, generation probabilities were computed with OLGA. Drawn from immuneACCESS, this table holds only the in-frame rearrangements with V and J called that TCRdb kept. Clones are partly lost; checked studies trace under half to an unresolved V gene and leave the rest unexplained. V and J calls and clone size follow that table, whereas D and trimming were derived from the DNA. The sample yields 2 million to 3 million clones; approximately 94% were counted once. The ten largest clonotypes hold around 0.4% of the sample.

The entry originates in a study of shared clonotypes between healthy human individuals (dated by TCRdb to between 2020 and 2021). For the study in its entirety: The cohort included a few men and a couple of women between 18 and 49 years of age. The study deeply sequenced blood TCR repertoires of five healthy adults to estimate repertoire size and the extent of clonotype sharing between individuals. Between about 0.94 and 8.9 billion PBMCs per donor were obtained by leukapheresis. For each donor, CD4 naive and CD4 memory were each run on three plates, CD8 naive on two plates, and CD8 memory on one plate. Different laboratories and diverse techniques were used to prepare libraries and sequence TCR repertoires, to increase sequencing depth and limit assay-specific biases. The full study reports these points: Sampling was limited to blood, and TCR repertoires in tissue likely differ from TCR repertoires in blood. Pairwise subsampling led to the expectation that sequencing depth would affect the degree of clonotype sharing among donors. Compared with non-shared clonotypes, clonotypes shared by all four sorted-subset donors had higher generation probabilities. Naive subsets generally had larger estimated clonotype richness than memory subsets. Even with the large sequencing depth, rarefaction of the sorted-subset datasets indicated that sequencing was incomplete. Because the study included only a small number of donors, the genetic and exposure-history diversity represented was limited. Sharing across four donors was observed for roughly 5.4% of naive CD4, about 4% of naive CD8, about 2.5% of memory CD4, and around 0.42% of memory CD8 clonotypes.

The donors were healthy, HIV-negative adults who had no recently reported acute infections or vaccinations. All donors were Caucasian adults living in Nashville, Tennessee, USA. CD4+ T cells were enriched through magnetic negative selection, after which naive cells were positively selected on CD45RA and the remaining negative fraction served as the memory subset. After blood collection by leukapheresis, PBMCs were isolated using Ficoll-Histopaque density gradient centrifugation and then cryopreserved in the vapor phase of liquid nitrogen. Analytical flow cytometry was used to check the purity and quantity of every magnetically sorted T cell population. Each sorted fraction had its genomic DNA isolated and then quantified by UV absorbance on a Nanodrop 2000c. The V and J ends are trimmed by 1 base and 5 bases, leaving 15 bases between them. Reading the germline V gene gives CDR1 MGHRA and CDR2 YSYEKL. From cysteine to phenylalanine, the CDR3 is 16 amino acids long. Just the 48-base CDR3 DNA is kept, in frame starting at base 1.

The sequencing input was naive CD4+ T cells from PBMCs. Reading the label with the study, this specimen's cell subset or site is: CD45RA+ positively selected. The sequence links TRBV4-1 to TRBJ2-4; the D match is possibly TRBD1 or TRBD2, with 5 bases aligned in each. The sequence derives from a man aged 18-30 years in good health. Some clones in this sample may be carry-over from other donors' samples. CDR3 loop: CASSQGPGAYENIQYF. The nucleotide sequence is TGCGCCAGCAGCCAAGGGCCCGGGGCTTACGAAAACATTCAGTACTTC.